The 4 T cell receptor beta chains given below trace back to one sample, sequenced in a study of Ad26.COV2.S vaccination and SARS-CoV-2 variants. Profiling relied on immunoSEQ multiplex PCR, and the TCRdb table lists in-frame clones only, not all of them. Here the sample spans 200,000 to 300,000 clones, roughly 85% being singletons. Noted treatment: around 19 received Ad26.COV2.S at low or high dose, single or two shots; roughly five received placebo; per-sample allocation not given. Sample collection was performed on day 63 after the first vaccine or placebo injection. The starting material was peripheral blood, obtained in a trial of Ad26.COV2.S vaccine versus placebo. The origin of the receptors is a person between 18 and 60 years old who received the Ad26.COV2.S COVID-19 vaccine or a placebo.

The V gene is TRBV12-5, the J gene TRBJ2-3; 11 bases align to TRBD2. The CDR3 totals 18 residues. Germline lookup yields CDR1 LGHNT and CDR2 FRNRAP. V gave up 3 bases and J gave up 9 bases; unmatched junction bases: 17. CDR3 sequence (DNA): TGTGCTAGTGGTTTCCTCCCAATACTAGCGGGAGTAGGGTGGACGCAGTATTTT. Residues: CASGFLPILAGVGWTQYF. Filled out from reference TRBV12-5 and TRBJ2-3, the complete variable domain reads DARVTQTPRHKVTEMGQEVTMRCQPILGHNTVFWYRQTMMQGLELLAYFRNRAPLDDSGMPKDRFSAEMPDATLATLKIQPSEPRDSAVYFCASGFLPILAGVGWTQYFGPGTRLTVL.

This chain links TRBV9 with TRBJ2-7; 7 bases line up with TRBD1. The CDR3 consists of 15 residues. The J segment lost 5 bases and the V segment lost 3 bases, leaving 11 bases of the junction unmatched. CDR1 and CDR2 (germline): SGDLS, YYNGEE. CDR3 DNA sequence: TGTGCCAGCAGCGGAGAAGACAGGGTCTGCGACGAGCAGTACGTC. It codes for CASSGEDRVCDEQYV.

The V call is TRBV7-3, the J call TRBJ2-1; D is possibly TRBD2 (9 bases). The CDR3 loop spans 15 amino acids. V gave up 1 base and J gave up 9 bases, with 16 bases separating them. Germline loops: CDR1 SGHTA, CDR2 FQGTGA. The CDR3 DNA reads TGTGCCAGCAGCTTAAGGCTAGCGGGGACAGGTGAGCAGTTCTTC. Its translation: CASSLRLAGTGEQFF.

This clone has just one count. J is TRBJ2-5 and V is TRBV7-8; TRBD1 matches 10 bases. J lost 0 bases, V lost 6 bases, and 1 base had no gene match. CDR3 length: 14 amino acids. Germline V gives CDR1 SGHVS, CDR2 FQNEAQ. CDR3: CASRDRGYQETQYF. DNA for the CDR3: TGTGCCAGCAGGGACAGGGGGTACCAAGAGACCCAGTACTTC.